This T cell receptor (beta chain) was captured by sequencing in a study of vaccination effects on CD4 cells after COVID-19. Study details: Median timing of post-vaccine samples was 72 days after the second dose.

Viral peptide pool expansion of antigen-specific CD4+ T cells preceded sequencing in the ViraFEST assay. After roughly ten days in culture, the CD4+ T cells were isolated. The vaccine given was either BNT162b2 or mRNA-1273, in two doses. Some clones are missing from TCRdb's copy, which holds only in-frame ones; the method was immunoSEQ multiplex PCR. The table lists about 28,000 clones, over 55% of them singletons, with approximately 8.7% in the top ten. Trimming took off 6 bases at V and 4 bases at J, with 16 bases between the two ends. CDR3 length: 15 residues. Germline V CDR1 and CDR2: SEHNR, FQNEAQ (reference sequence). On this clone: Its target is unknown.

V is TRBV7-9 and J is TRBJ1-3; tentative D call: TRBD1 (6 bases). This receptor was identified in a human donor who received a COVID-19 vaccine. This material consisted of CD4+ T cells from PBMCs cultured with HCoV-NL63 spike peptides, taken after COVID-19 vaccination. The chain's CDR3 is CASSFTGGRGNTIYF. The CDR3, as DNA: TGTGCCAGCAGTTTTACCGGGGGGCGCGGAAACACCATATATTTT.